Shown below are 14 T cell receptor beta chains from a single sample sequenced in a study of OX40 agonist ivuxolimab in advanced cancers. The library was made by the immunoSEQ multiplex PCR assay. This immuneACCESS table, as held by TCRdb, lists in-frame sequences with V and J called but not all clones. Of the missing ones, under half trace to an unresolved V gene in checked studies; the others have no known cause. Present in this sample are about 36,000 clones, approximately 90% of which were seen just once. Of the sample, approximately 4.1% is held by the ten largest clones. Sequenced here: CD4+ or CD8+ T cells sorted from blood, sampled in a trial of the OX40 agonist ivuxolimab. These receptors came from an adult with an advanced solid tumor such as melanoma, head and neck, liver or kidney cancer.

J is TRBJ2-1 and V is TRBV9; D remains unclear. The ends were cut back, 0 bases at V and 6 bases at J, with 13 bases in the middle. Germline CDR1 is SGDLS and CDR2 is YYNGEE. The CDR3 has 15 residues. The CDR3 sequence is CASSVELLPTNEQFF. The CDR3 DNA sequence: TGTGCCAGCAGCGTAGAGTTACTGCCAACCAATGAGCAGTTCTTC. The entire variable domain, with the rest obtained from reference TRBV9 and TRBJ2-1, is as follows: DSGVTQTPKHLITATGQRVTLRCSPRSGDLSVYWYQQSLDQGLQFLIQYYNGEERAKGNILERFSAQQFPDLHSELNLSSLELGDSALYFCASSVELLPTNEQFFGPGTRLTVL.

The rearrangement uses TRBV9 and TRBJ2-3, with D unclear. Trimming pared 0 bases from V and 4 bases from J, leaving 6 bases between. The CDR3 covers 13 residues. The germline V gene has CDR1 SGDLS and CDR2 YYNGEE. For the CDR3, the DNA is TGTGCCAGCAGCGTAGCCCACTCAGATACGCAGTATTTT. Translation gives CASSVAHSDTQYF.

The gene calls are TRBV18 and TRBJ2-5; TRBD1 agrees at 9 bases. The V gene end was trimmed by 3 bases and the J gene end by 4 bases; junction bases not matched to a gene: 0. The CDR3 sequence is 13 residues long. The germline CDR1 and CDR2 sequences are KGHSH and LQKENI. CDR3 protein: CASSPGQGETQYF. The CDR3, as DNA: TGTGCCAGCTCACCGGGACAGGGAGAGACCCAGTACTTC.

The gene calls are TRBV5-1 and TRBJ2-7; D gene uncertain. CDR3 length: 12 amino acids. V was shortened by 4 bases and J by 2 bases, with 7 bases between the two germline ends. Looked up from germline, CDR1 is SGHRS and CDR2 is YFSETQ. CDR3 in amino acids: CASSPSPYEQYF. CDR3 in DNA: TGCGCCAGCAGCCCAAGCCCCTACGAGCAGTACTTC.

The CDR3 sequence is CSVEGQLAKREQFF. The DNA of the CDR3 is TGCAGCGTTGAAGGTCAACTAGCTAAGAGAGAGCAGTTCTTC. The chain couples TRBV29-1 to TRBJ2-1; D is possibly TRBD2 (6 bases). The germline V gene has CDR1 SQVTM and CDR2 ANQGSEA. There are 14 residues in the CDR3. V was trimmed by 1 base and J by 10 bases, leaving 17 bases between them.

The V gene is TRBV7-2, the J gene TRBJ2-7, with TRBD2 identical over 11 bases. This CDR3 is built from 15 residues. Unmatched junction bases numbered 1, after V lost 3 bases and J lost 0 bases. Germline V gene sequence: CDR1 SGHTA, CDR2 FQGNSA. CDR3 loop: CASSLGTSGSYEQYF. CDR3 in DNA: TGTGCCAGCAGCTTGGGGACTAGCGGCTCCTACGAGCAGTACTTC.

V gene TRBV11-2 combines with J gene TRBJ1-1; D is uncertain. Trimming took off 2 bases at V and 1 base at J, with 5 bases between the two ends. The CDR3 runs to 13 residues. Germline V gene lookup returns CDR1 SGHAT and CDR2 FQNNGV. The CDR3 DNA reads as TGTGCCAGCAGCTTATCCCCGAACACTGAAGCTTTCTTT. Protein sequence: CASSLSPNTEAFF.

This sequence joins TRBV25-1 and TRBJ2-2; D is possibly TRBD1 or TRBD2 (6 bases each). The CDR3 runs 15 residues. Deletions cut 3 bases from V and 6 bases from J, with 14 bases between. Germline V gives CDR1 MGHDK, CDR2 SYGVNS. The CDR3 region has the DNA TGTGCCAGCAGTGAGACGGGGGCGCTTGCCGGGGAGCTGTTTTTT. Translated: CASSETGALAGELFF. Full variable domain (remainder filled in from reference TRBV25-1 and TRBJ2-2): EADIYQTPRYLVIGTGKKITLECSQTMGHDKMYWYQQDPGMELHLIHYSYGVNSTEKGDLSSESTVSRIRTEHFPLTLESARPSHTSQYLCASSETGALAGELFFGEGSRLTVL.

This chain connects TRBV29-1 to TRBJ2-5, with D unclear. V dropped 4 bases and J dropped 4 bases, with 10 bases sitting between them. Germline V lookup: CDR1 SQVTM, CDR2 ANQGSEA. This CDR3 has 12 residues. The CDR3 sequence: CSVVRVGETQYF. In DNA, the CDR3 is TGCAGCGTTGTCCGGGTCGGAGAGACCCAGTACTTC.

This chain links TRBV7-8 with TRBJ2-2, with D possibly being TRBD1 (5 bases). The CDR3 sequence is 13 residues long. The germline CDR1 and CDR2 sequences are SGHVS and FQNEAQ. V lost 5 bases and J 5 bases, leaving 9 bases between the germline ends. The CDR3 region is CASSLDRTGELFF. DNA of the CDR3: TGTGCCAGCAGCCTCGACAGAACCGGGGAGCTGTTTTTT.

The gene calls are TRBV28 and TRBJ2-2; tentatively, D is TRBD1 (5 bases). The ends were cut back, 8 bases at V and 0 bases at J, with 7 bases in the middle. This CDR3 comprises 13 residues. Germline CDR1 reads MDHEN; CDR2 reads SYDVKM. CDR3 sequence: CASRTTNTGELFF. CDR3 bases: TGTGCCAGCCGGACAACGAACACCGGGGAGCTGTTTTTT.

The chain carries TRBV29-1 and TRBJ1-2; D remains ambiguous. CDR3 length: 15 amino acids. The germline V and J ends were trimmed by 3 bases and 7 bases, with 21 bases remaining between them. Germline V gene data show CDR1 as SQVTM and CDR2 as ANQGSEA. CDR3 DNA: TGCAGCGTTGATTTTCTGGCAGTCGGACTGGTTGGCTACACCTTC. Protein product: CSVDFLAVGLVGYTF.

V and J are TRBV11-2 and TRBJ1-2; D gene unclear. V was cut by 1 base and J by 4 bases, with 13 bases left in between. The CDR3 length is 15 residues. Germline CDR1 and CDR2: SGHAT and FQNNGV. The CDR3 coding sequence is TGTGCCAGCAGCTTAGGCATCGGTTCTCGCTATGGCTACACCTTC. Translation gives CASSLGIGSRYGYTF.

The CDR3 protein is CASSSRGRANYGYTF. Here the CDR3 DNA reads TGTGCCAGCAGTTCCCGTGGCAGGGCTAACTATGGCTACACCTTC. This chain joins TRBV28 and TRBJ1-2; a weak D match, TRBD1 (5 bases). The length of the CDR3 is 15 residues. The V gene lost 4 bases and the J gene lost 0 bases, with 12 bases spanning the gap. CDR1 and CDR2 (germline): MDHEN, SYDVKM.